Detailed here is one T cell receptor (beta chain). This entry is derived from a study of blood T cell repertoires in COVID-19. On the study more broadly: The United States, Italy and Spain provided the acute and convalescent COVID-19 samples.

The V end was cut by 2 bases, the J end by 1 base, with 11 bases between. The CDR3 length is 15 residues. Germline lookup yields CDR1 MNHNS and CDR2 SASEGT. The study drew participants aged about 18 to 95 years from roughly 25 US areas. The recovered donors of Cohort 3 showed two negative PCRs, clearance, or symptom resolution. Generated by immunoSEQ multiplex PCR, the TCRdb table keeps only in-frame clones and is missing some. The sample records 170,000 or so clones, over 75% being singletons. The source of this sequence is a woman between 50 and 59 years old who had recovered from COVID-19. Sequencing was done on a sample of PBMCs or T cells enriched from blood (not recorded which). V is TRBV6-1 and J is TRBJ1-1, with D possibly being TRBD1 (6 bases). This chain's CDR3 is CASSELSRGNTEAFF. The CDR3 DNA is TGTGCCAGCAGTGAACTGAGCAGGGGGAACACTGAAGCTTTCTTT.